The T cell receptor beta chain described here comes from a study of T cell changes during pregnancy in multiple sclerosis. Germline V gives CDR1 GTSNPN, CDR2 SVGIG (reference sequence). This CDR3 contains 13 residues. The trim removed 5 bases at V and 2 bases at J, leaving 0 bases unmatched. Here immunoSEQ multiplex PCR was the method, and the copy in TCRdb shows in-frame clones only, minus some. Here the sample spans about 93,000 clones, around 94% being singletons. This sequence was found in a female donor with multiple sclerosis, enrolled in a pregnancy study. The rearrangement joins TRBV30 to TRBJ2-3; 11 bases map to TRBD1. The sequenced sample was peripheral blood, obtained after pregnancy. This CDR3 reads CAWGQGATDTQYF. CDR3 nucleotide sequence: TGTGCCTGGGGACAGGGGGCCACAGATACGCAGTATTTT.